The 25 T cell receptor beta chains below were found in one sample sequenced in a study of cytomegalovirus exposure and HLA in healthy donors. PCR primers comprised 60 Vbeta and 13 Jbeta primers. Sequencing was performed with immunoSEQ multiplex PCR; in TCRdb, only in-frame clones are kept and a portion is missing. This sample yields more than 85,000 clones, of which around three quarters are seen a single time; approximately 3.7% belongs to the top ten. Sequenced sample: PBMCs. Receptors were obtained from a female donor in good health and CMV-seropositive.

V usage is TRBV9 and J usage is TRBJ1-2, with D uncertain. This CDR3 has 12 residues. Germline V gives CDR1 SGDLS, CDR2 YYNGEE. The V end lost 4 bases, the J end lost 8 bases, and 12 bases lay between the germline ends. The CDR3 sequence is CASSPGFAGYTF. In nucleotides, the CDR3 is TGTGCCAGCAGCCCTGGTTTCGCGGGCTACACCTTC.

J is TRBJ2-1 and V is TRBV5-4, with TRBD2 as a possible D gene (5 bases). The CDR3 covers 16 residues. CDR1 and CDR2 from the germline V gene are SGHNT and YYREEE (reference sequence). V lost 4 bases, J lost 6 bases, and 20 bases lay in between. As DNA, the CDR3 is TGTGCCAGCAGCCCTAGCCCTGGTCGGGGTGGCAATGAGCAGTTCTTC. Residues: CASSPSPGRGGNEQFF.

CDR3 DNA sequence: TGTGCCAGCAGCAAACAAAAAGCTCAGAGGGAGACCCAGTACTTC. Translating it yields CASSKQKAQRETQYF. The chain has TRBV14 and TRBJ2-5; D remains unclear. V was clipped by 5 bases and J by 5 bases, with 18 bases between them. This CDR3 spans 15 amino acids. Germline V gene data show CDR1 as SGHDN and CDR2 as FVKESK. Filled out from reference TRBV14 and TRBJ2-5, the complete variable domain reads EAGVTQFPSHSVIEKGQTVTLRCDPISGHDNLYWYRRVMGKEIKFLLHFVKESKQDESGMPNNRFLAERTGGTYSTLKVQPAELEDSGVYFCASSKQKAQRETQYFGPGTRLLVL.

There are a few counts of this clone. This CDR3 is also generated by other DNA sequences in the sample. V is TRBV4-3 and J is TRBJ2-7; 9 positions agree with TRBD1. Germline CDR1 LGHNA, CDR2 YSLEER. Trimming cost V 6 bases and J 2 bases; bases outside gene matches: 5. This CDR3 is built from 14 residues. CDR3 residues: CASSPRQGAYEQYF. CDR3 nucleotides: TGCGCCAGCAGTCCCCGACAGGGGGCCTACGAGCAGTACTTC.

CDR3 region: CASSYHRDTEAFF. The CDR3 DNA is TGTGCCAGTAGTTACCACCGGGACACTGAAGCTTTCTTT. The V and J genes are TRBV19 and TRBJ1-1; D unclear. Trimming left V 5 bases short and J 3 bases short, with 10 bases between. The CDR3 loop spans 13 amino acids. Germline lookup yields CDR1 LNHDA and CDR2 SQIVND (reference sequence). Drawing the rest from reference TRBV19 and TRBJ1-1, the complete variable domain is DGGITQSPKYLFRKEGQNVTLSCEQNLNHDAMYWYRQDPGQGLRLIYYSQIVNDFQKGDIAEGYSVSREKKESFPLTVTSAQKNPTAFYLCASSYHRDTEAFFGQGTRLTVV.

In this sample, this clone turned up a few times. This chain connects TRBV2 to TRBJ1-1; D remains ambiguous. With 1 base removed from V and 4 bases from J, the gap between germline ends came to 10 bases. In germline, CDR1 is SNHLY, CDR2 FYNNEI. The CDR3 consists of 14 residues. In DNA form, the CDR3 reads TGTGCCAGCAGTGAAGACGGGGTGGGCACTGAAGCTTTCTTT. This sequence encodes CASSEDGVGTEAFF.

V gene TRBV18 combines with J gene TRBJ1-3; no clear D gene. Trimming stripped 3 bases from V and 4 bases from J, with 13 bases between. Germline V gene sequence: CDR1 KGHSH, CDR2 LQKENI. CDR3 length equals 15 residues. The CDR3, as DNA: TGTGCCAGCTCACCTAGGCAGACTCTAGGAAACACCATATATTTT. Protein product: CASSPRQTLGNTIYF.

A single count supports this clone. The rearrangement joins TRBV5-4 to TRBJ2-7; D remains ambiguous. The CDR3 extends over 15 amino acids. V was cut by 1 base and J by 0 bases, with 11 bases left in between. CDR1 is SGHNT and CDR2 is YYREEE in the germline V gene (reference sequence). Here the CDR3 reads CASSLSSQFSYEQYF. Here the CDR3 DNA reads TGTGCCAGCAGCTTGTCTAGTCAGTTCTCCTACGAGCAGTACTTC.

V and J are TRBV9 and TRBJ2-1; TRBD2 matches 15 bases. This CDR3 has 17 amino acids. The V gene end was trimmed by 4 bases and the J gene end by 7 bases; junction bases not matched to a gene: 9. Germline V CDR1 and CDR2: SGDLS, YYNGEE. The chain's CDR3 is CASSLRGLAGGTNEQFF. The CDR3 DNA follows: TGTGCCAGCAGCCTCCGGGGACTAGCGGGAGGAACAAATGAGCAGTTCTTC.

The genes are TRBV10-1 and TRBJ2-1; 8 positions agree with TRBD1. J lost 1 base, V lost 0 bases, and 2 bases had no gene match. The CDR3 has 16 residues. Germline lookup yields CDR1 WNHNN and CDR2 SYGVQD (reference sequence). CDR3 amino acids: CASSESTGASYNEQFF. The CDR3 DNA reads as TGCGCCAGCAGTGAGTCGACAGGGGCTTCCTACAATGAGCAGTTCTTC.

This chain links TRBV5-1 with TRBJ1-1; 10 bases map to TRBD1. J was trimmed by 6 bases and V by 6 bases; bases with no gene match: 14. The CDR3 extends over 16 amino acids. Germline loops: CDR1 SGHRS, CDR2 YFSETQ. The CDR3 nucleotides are TGCGCCAGCAAGGGGGACAGGGGAGGTCTGCGGGCTGAAGCTTTCTTT. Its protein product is CASKGDRGGLRAEAFF.

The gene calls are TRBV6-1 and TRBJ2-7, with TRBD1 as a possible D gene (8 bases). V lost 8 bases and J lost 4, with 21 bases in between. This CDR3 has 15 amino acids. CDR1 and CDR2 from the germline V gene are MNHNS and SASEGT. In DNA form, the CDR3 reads TGTGCCAGCCGAGGGGGGGCAGGGGGCAGGTACGAGCAGTACTTC. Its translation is CASRGGAGGRYEQYF.

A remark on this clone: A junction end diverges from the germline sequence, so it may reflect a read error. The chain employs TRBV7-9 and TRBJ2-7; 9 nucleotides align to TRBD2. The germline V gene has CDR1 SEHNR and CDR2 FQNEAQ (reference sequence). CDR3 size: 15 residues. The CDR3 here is CSSSSSGRTSYEQYF. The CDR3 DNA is TGTTCCAGCAGCTCGAGCGGGAGGACTTCCTACGAGCAGTACTTC.

The CDR3 coding sequence is TGTGCCAGCAGTTACAGGGACAGGCAAAACTATGGCTACACCTTC. Translating it yields CASSYRDRQNYGYTF. The chain links TRBV6-6 to TRBJ1-2, with 8 bases that match TRBD1. From germline, CDR1 is MNHNY and CDR2 SVGAGI (reference sequence). V dropped 2 bases and J dropped 2; count of bases not matched to a gene: 4. The CDR3 is 15 residues long.

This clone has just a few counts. This CDR3 reads CASSEWTGAMAEAFF. In DNA, the CDR3 is TGTGCCAGCAGTGAATGGACAGGGGCAATGGCTGAAGCTTTCTTT. The chain recombines TRBV6-1 with TRBJ1-1; 9 nucleotides match TRBD1. The length of the CDR3 is 15 residues. J lost 6 bases, V lost 2 bases, and 7 bases had no gene match. Per germline, CDR1 MNHNS and CDR2 SASEGT.

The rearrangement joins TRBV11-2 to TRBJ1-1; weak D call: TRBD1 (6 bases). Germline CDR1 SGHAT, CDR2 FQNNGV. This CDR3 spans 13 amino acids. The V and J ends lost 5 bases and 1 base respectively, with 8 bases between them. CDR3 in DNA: TGTGCCAGCAGCGGGACAACGAACACTGAAGCTTTCTTT. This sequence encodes CASSGTTNTEAFF.

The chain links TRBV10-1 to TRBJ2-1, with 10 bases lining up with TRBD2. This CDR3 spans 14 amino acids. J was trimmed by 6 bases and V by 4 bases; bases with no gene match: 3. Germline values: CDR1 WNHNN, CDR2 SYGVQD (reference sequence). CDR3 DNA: TGCGCCAGCAGTGCTAGCGGGAGATTCAATGAGCAGTTCTTC. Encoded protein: CASSASGRFNEQFF.

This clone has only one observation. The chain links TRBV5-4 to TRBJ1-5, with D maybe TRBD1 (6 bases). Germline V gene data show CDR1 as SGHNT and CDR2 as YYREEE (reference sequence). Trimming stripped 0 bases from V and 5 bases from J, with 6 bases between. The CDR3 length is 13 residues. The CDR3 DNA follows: TGTGCCAGCAGCTTGGGACAGGATCAGCCCCAGCATTTT. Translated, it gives CASSLGQDQPQHF. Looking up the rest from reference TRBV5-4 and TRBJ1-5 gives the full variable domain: ETGVTQSPTHLIKTRGQQVTLRCSSQSGHNTVSWYQQALGQGPQFIFQYYREEENGRGNFPPRFSGLQFPNYSSELNVNALELDDSALYLCASSLGQDQPQHFGDGTRLSIL.

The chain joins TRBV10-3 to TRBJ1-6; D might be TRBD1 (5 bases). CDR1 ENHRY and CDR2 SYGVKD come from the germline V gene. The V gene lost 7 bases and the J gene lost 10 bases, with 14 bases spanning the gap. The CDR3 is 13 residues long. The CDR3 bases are TGTGCCATCAAAGGGGAGGGAAACTCACCCCTCCACTTT. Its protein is CAIKGEGNSPLHF.

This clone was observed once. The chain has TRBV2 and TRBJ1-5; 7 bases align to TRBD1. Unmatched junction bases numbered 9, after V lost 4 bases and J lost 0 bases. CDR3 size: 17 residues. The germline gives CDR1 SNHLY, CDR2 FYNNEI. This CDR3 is CASSGTGSLYSNQPQHF. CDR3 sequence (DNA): TGTGCCAGCAGTGGGACAGGTTCGCTGTATAGCAATCAGCCCCAGCATTTT.

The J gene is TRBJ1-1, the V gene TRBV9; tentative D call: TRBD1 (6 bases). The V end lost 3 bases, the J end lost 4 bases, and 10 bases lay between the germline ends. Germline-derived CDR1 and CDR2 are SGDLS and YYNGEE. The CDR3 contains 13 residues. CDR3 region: CASSGTGRTEAFF. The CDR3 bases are TGTGCCAGCAGCGGAACAGGGCGCACTGAAGCTTTCTTT. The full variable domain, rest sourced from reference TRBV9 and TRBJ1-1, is DSGVTQTPKHLITATGQRVTLRCSPRSGDLSVYWYQQSLDQGLQFLIQYYNGEERAKGNILERFSAQQFPDLHSELNLSSLELGDSALYFCASSGTGRTEAFFGQGTRLTVV.

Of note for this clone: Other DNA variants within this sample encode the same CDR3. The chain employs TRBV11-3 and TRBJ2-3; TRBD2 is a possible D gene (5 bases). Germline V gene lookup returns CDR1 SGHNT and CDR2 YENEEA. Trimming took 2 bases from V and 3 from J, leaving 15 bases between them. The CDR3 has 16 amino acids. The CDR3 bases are TGTGCCAGCAGCTTACGCGAGGGCCTGGGTACAGATACGCAGTATTTT. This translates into CASSLREGLGTDTQYF.

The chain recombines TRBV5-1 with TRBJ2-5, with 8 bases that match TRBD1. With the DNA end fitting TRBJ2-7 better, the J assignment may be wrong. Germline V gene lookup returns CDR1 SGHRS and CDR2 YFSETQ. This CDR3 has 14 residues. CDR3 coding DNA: TGCGCCAGCAGCGCTGGGACAGGAGTCTACGAGCAGTACTTC. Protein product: CASSAGTGVYEQYF.

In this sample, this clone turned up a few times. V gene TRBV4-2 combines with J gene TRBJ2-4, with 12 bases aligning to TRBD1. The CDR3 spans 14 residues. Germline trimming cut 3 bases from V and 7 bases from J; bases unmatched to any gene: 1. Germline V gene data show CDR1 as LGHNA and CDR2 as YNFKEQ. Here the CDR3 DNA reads TGTGCCAGCAGCCAGGGACAGGGGGCGAACATTCAGTACTTC. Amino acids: CASSQGQGANIQYF.

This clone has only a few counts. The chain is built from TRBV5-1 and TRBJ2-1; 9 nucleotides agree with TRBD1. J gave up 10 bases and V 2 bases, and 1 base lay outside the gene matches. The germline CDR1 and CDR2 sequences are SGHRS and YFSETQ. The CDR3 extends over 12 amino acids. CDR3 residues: CASSLQGAEQFF. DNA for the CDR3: TGCGCCAGCAGCTTACAGGGGGCAGAGCAGTTCTTC.